This T cell receptor (beta chain) was sequenced for a study of cytomegalovirus exposure and HLA in healthy donors (dated by TCRdb to 2017 to 2019). In the study overall: A later analysis indicated that the 90 to 150 validation repertoires were generated on the platform also employed for the 700 or so repertoires of the first cohort. The study aimed to test whether signatures of past pathogen exposure could be identified by cataloging public T cell receptors. Along with the approximately 620-subject first cohort, a separate validation cohort of over 90 different subjects was used. The study combined high-throughput TCR immunosequencing, statistical association of individual TCRs with disease status, and machine learning to predict cytomegalovirus infection status. The study at large found these results: In a later analysis, TCRs clustered in the first cohort were found to also tend to co-occur in the 120 or so validation repertoires, with 85% to 95% of cluster scores above 0. The study gave a list of some 150 TCR beta chains associated with cytomegalovirus. The classifier was reported to diagnose cytomegalovirus status with high specificity and sensitivity in both the original cohort and the validation cohort. The validation cohort had no HLA typing available for a later analysis, so co-occurrence within that cohort was assessed over all 110 or so repertoires. A few of the identified cytomegalovirus-associated TCR beta chains were confirmed in vitro to be specific for cytomegalovirus antigens. The authors suggested that the approach could potentially be extended to other disease states and immunological phenotypes. Across donors, most TCR sequences were observed very rarely, whereas some public TCRs were present in many individuals.

This clone came up many times. No antigen is known for it. One base away there is no much larger clone; base qualities are not given. CDR1 SGHTA and CDR2 FQGNSA are derived from the germline V gene. The CDR3 contains 14 residues, cysteine and phenylalanine counted. Only the CDR3 DNA stays, 42 bases, in frame from base 1. V ends up 2 bases short and J 5 bases short, with an unmatched junction base count of 4. Library construction relied on the immunoSEQ multiplex PCR assay. For the original study's pipeline: A statistical classification framework was developed to diagnose cytomegalovirus status using the catalog of TCR beta chain sequences. TCRdb carries this immuneACCESS record with in-frame sequences only. Its versions omit some clonotypes, under half of them owing to an unresolved V gene in the studies checked, with the rest unexplained. V and J calls and clone size follow that table, whereas D and trimming were derived from the DNA. The sample contains 190,000 or so clones, more than 65% of them found a single time. The ten largest clones represent around 2.8% of the sample.

The donors belonged to the validation cohort of around 110 subjects, which was separate from the 666-subject first cohort. Recombination joined TRBV7-2 with TRBJ1-1, with 8 bases in between that match TRBD1. The sequence was obtained from a woman under 30 in good health and CMV-seropositive. Sequenced material: PBMCs. The CDR3 protein sequence reads: CASSLQGARTEAFF. The DNA sequence follows: TGTGCCAGCAGCTTACAGGGGGCGAGGACTGAAGCTTTCTTT.